The next 21 T cell receptor beta chains were all read from a single sample in a study of T cell clonality in common variable immunodeficiency. The table came from immunoSEQ multiplex PCR; TCRdb's copy has only in-frame clones and leaves some out. The sample has about 47,000 clones, none seen only once. Material for sequencing was peripheral blood mononuclear cells. These TCRs come from a person aged 18 to 75 in good health.

This clone was seen repeatedly, ten times or more. The read is 3 residues too short to cover the CDR3 end, so that end is filled in from the germline J gene. The rearrangement uses TRBV18 and TRBJ2-7, with D uncertain. From germline, CDR1 is KGHSH and CDR2 LQKENI. The CDR3 covers 14 residues. V lost 3 bases and J lost 1, with 10 bases in between. The chain's CDR3 is CASSPSSGSYEQYF. The CDR3 bases that were read are TGTGCCAGCTCACCTAGTTCCGGGTCCTACGAG.

This clone was seen many times. The CDR3 extends 3 residues past the end of the read, so its final part is completed from the germline J gene. The chain links TRBV28 to TRBJ1-5, with 8 bases identical to TRBD1. The germline CDR1 and CDR2 sequences are MDHEN and SYDVKM. The CDR3 consists of 16 residues. The junction had 8 bases not matched to a gene; V was cut back by 2 bases and J by 5 bases. CDR3 bases read: TGTGCCAGCAGTTTAAAGGACAGGGTTGTGTATCAGCCC. Translating gives CASSLKDRVVYQP. The entire CDR3 protein is CASSLKDRVVYQPQHF.

This clone was detected many times. The read stops 3 residues short of the end of the CDR3; the missing end is completed from the germline J gene. The rearrangement uses TRBV12-3 or TRBV12-4 and TRBJ2-7, with TRBD1 matching over 10 bases. This CDR3 is 16 amino acids long. The V gene end was trimmed by 5 bases and the J gene end by 5 bases; junction bases not matched to a gene: 12. The sequenced CDR3 bases are TGTGCCAGCAGTCCCCCCGGGACAGGGGTTTCCAACGAG. This sequence encodes CASSPPGTGVSNE. The CDR3 in full is CASSPPGTGVSNEQYF.

This clone was detected many times. The read ends 3 residues before the CDR3 terminus; that terminus is restored from the germline J gene. The chain joins TRBV6-4 to TRBJ2-1; 13 positions agree with TRBD2. V was clipped by 5 bases and J by 4 bases; unmatched bases: 2. The CDR3 runs to 15 residues. Germline V gene sequence: CDR1 MRHNA, CDR2 SNTAGT. CDR3 loop: CASSSTSGGYNEQFF. The CDR3 bases that were read are TGTGCCAGCAGTTCGACTAGCGGGGGGTACAATGAG.

This clone came up many times. The read comes to an end 3 residues before the CDR3 does, leaving the germline J gene to fill in the end. J is TRBJ1-1 and V is TRBV30; tentatively, D is TRBD1 (5 bases). V shed 2 bases and J shed 7 bases, with 14 bases lying between them. CDR1 and CDR2 (germline): GTSNPN, SVGIG (reference sequence). The CDR3 totals 13 residues. The sequenced CDR3 bases are TGTGCCTGGAGTACCCAGCCGGGGGGTGAA. It translates to CAWSTQPGGE. In full, the CDR3 reads CAWSTQPGGEAFF.

This clone was observed many times. The read falls 3 residues short of the CDR3 end, and the missing part is taken from the germline J gene. Other DNA sequences within the sample encode an identical CDR3. V usage is TRBV7-8 and J usage is TRBJ1-2; 7 nucleotides agree with TRBD1. Germline V gene sequence: CDR1 SGHVS, CDR2 FQNEAQ. V was pared by 5 bases and J by 2 bases, with 2 bases of the junction left unmatched. The CDR3 is 13 residues long. The CDR3 sequence is CASSPDRNYGYTF. The CDR3 bases that were read are TGTGCCAGCAGCCCGGACAGGAACTATGGC.

A few counts support this clone. The CDR3 end lies 3 residues beyond the end of the read and is filled in from the germline J gene. V and J are TRBV30 and TRBJ2-7; TRBD1 agrees at 11 bases. V shed 5 bases, J shed 4 bases, and the junction held 4 bases outside the gene matches. CDR3 length: 13 amino acids. Germline lookup yields CDR1 GTSNPN and CDR2 SVGIG (reference sequence). The CDR3 loop is CAWSGTGGYEQYF. The DNA read from the CDR3 is TGTGCCTGGTCCGGGACAGGGGGTTACGAG.

This clone has at least ten counts. The read terminates 3 residues before the CDR3 end, so the remaining end is supplied by the germline J gene. This chain joins TRBV5-1 and TRBJ1-4; tentatively, D is TRBD1 (6 bases). Trimming pared 4 bases from V and 2 bases from J, leaving 15 bases between. The germline gives CDR1 SGHRS, CDR2 YFSETQ. The CDR3 contains 16 residues. The CDR3 reads CASSGGGRTTNEKLFF. The CDR3 bases that were read are TGCGCCAGCAGCGGGGGGGGCAGGACTACTAATGAAAAA.

This clone was found a few times. The read is 3 residues too short to cover the CDR3 end, so that end is filled in from the germline J gene. The J gene is TRBJ1-2, the V gene TRBV7-2; weak D call: TRBD1 (6 bases). The CDR3 has 13 amino acids. The V gene's germline CDR1 is SGHTA and CDR2 FQGNSA. Here the CDR3 reads CASSLAGGDPYTF. The sequenced part of the CDR3 DNA is TGTGCCAGCAGCTTAGCAGGGGGGGATCCC.

This clone was detected a few times. The CDR3 is cut off 3 residues early in the read; its end comes from the germline J gene. The chain joins TRBV11-2 to TRBJ2-7, with D possibly being TRBD1 (5 bases). The CDR3 spans 15 residues. The V end lost 2 bases, the J end lost 4 bases, and 15 bases lay between the germline ends. Looked up from germline, CDR1 is SGHAT and CDR2 is FQNNGV. The CDR3 reads CASSLRPGHQYEQYF. The part of the CDR3 DNA that was read is TGTGCCAGCAGCTTAAGGCCAGGACACCAATACGAG.

This clone came up many times. Read data end 3 residues before the CDR3 end; the end is taken from the germline J gene. The chain carries TRBV6-1 and TRBJ2-5; 10 nucleotides match TRBD2. Germline CDR1 is MNHNS and CDR2 is SASEGT. Unmatched junction bases numbered 2, after V lost 2 bases and J lost 2 bases. The CDR3 is 15 residues long. CDR3 DNA (partial): TGTGCCAGCAGTGAACAGCGGGGGGGTCAAGAGACC. Amino acid sequence: CASSEQRGGQET. The CDR3 reads in full as CASSEQRGGQETQYF.

This clone was counted at least ten times. The CDR3 is cut off 3 residues early in the read; its end comes from the germline J gene. The chain is built from TRBV11-2 and TRBJ2-7, with D possibly being TRBD2 (6 bases). The CDR3 extends over 11 amino acids. The V end was cut by 3 bases, the J end by 6 bases, with 6 bases between. Looked up from germline, CDR1 is SGHAT and CDR2 is FQNNGV. The CDR3 is CASSFGGEQYF. The CDR3 DNA, read in part, is TGTGCCAGCAGCTTCGGGGGCGAG.

This clone has more than one count but fewer than ten. The read finishes 3 residues shy of the CDR3 end, and the germline J gene is used to complete it. The rearrangement joins TRBV2 to TRBJ1-2; 9 bases map to TRBD1. The length of the CDR3 is 15 residues. Germline V gene data show CDR1 as SNHLY and CDR2 as FYNNEI. V lost 2 bases, J lost 7 bases, and 8 bases stayed unmatched. CDR3 DNA (partial): TGTGCCAGCAGTGAAATCGGGACAGGGAAGGTTGGC. Encoded protein: CASSEIGTGKVG. The whole CDR3 reads CASSEIGTGKVGYTF.

This clone was found many times. The CDR3 spells CSVRQNEKLFF. Partial CDR3 DNA: TGCAGCGTTCGCCAGAACGAAAAA. The chain recombines TRBV29-1 with TRBJ1-4; D ambiguous. Read coverage stops 3 residues before the CDR3 terminus; the germline J gene supplies the remainder. Between the trimmed V and J ends, which lost 5 bases and 8 bases, there was a span of 9 bases. The CDR3 is 11 residues long. The germline CDR1 and CDR2 sequences are SQVTM and ANQGSEA.

In its sample, this clone was seen many times. The read terminates 3 residues before the CDR3 end, so the remaining end is supplied by the germline J gene. The chain carries TRBV10-3 and TRBJ2-5, with D perhaps matching TRBD2 (6 bases). Deletions cut 6 bases from V and 5 bases from J, with 13 bases between. Germline V gene lookup returns CDR1 ENHRY and CDR2 SYGVKD. The CDR3 sequence is 13 residues long. CDR3 DNA, as far as it was read: TGTGCCATCAGGACGGCTAGCGATGAGACC. This sequence encodes CAIRTASDET. The whole CDR3 sequence reads CAIRTASDETQYF.

The table lists this clone with many counts. The sequence runs out 3 residues before the end of the CDR3; the remainder is reconstructed from the germline J gene. This sequence joins TRBV5-6 and TRBJ2-1; possible D gene TRBD1, 6 bases. This CDR3 region has 15 residues. V was shortened by 4 bases and J by 5 bases, with 16 bases between the two germline ends. CDR1 and CDR2 from the germline V gene are SGHDT and YYEEEE. The covered CDR3 bases are TGTGCCAGCAGCGGGGGCATGGCGCGGGACAATGAG. Amino acid sequence: CASSGGMARDNE. The complete CDR3 sequence is CASSGGMARDNEQFF.

This clone occurred many times. The CDR3 loop reads CASSQDMTGGGNQPQHF. The CDR3 bases that were read are TGCGCCAGCAGCCAAGACATGACAGGGGGAGGCAATCAGCCC. This chain uses TRBV4-1 with TRBJ1-5; TRBD1 aligns across 9 bases. The read falls 3 residues short of the CDR3 end, and the missing part is taken from the germline J gene. In germline, CDR1 is MGHRA, CDR2 YSYEKL. With 0 bases clipped from V and 2 bases from J, the junction kept 5 bases outside the gene matches. The CDR3 extends over 17 amino acids.

At least ten counts were recorded for this clone. The read terminates 3 residues before the CDR3 end, so the remaining end is supplied by the germline J gene. The chain carries TRBV5-6 and TRBJ1-5; D perhaps matches TRBD1 (5 bases). The CDR3 contains 13 residues. Trimming took 8 bases from V and 7 from J, leaving 16 bases between them. Germline CDR1 SGHDT, CDR2 YYEEEE. CDR3 DNA, as far as it was read: TGTGCCAGTCCAGGGATAAAGCGACAGCCC. This gives the protein CASPGIKRQP. The complete CDR3 protein is CASPGIKRQPQHF.

This clone was seen ten or more times. The CDR3: CASSLAVLAGKGQETQYF. CDR3 bases read: TGTGCCAGCAGCTTAGCCGTCCTAGCGGGGAAAGGGCAAGAGACC. V and J are TRBV7-7 and TRBJ2-5; 9 bases agree with TRBD2. The read falls 3 residues short of the CDR3 end, and the missing part is taken from the germline J gene. This CDR3 has 18 amino acids. Germline CDR1 reads SSHAT; CDR2 reads FNYEAQ (reference sequence). The V and J ends lost 0 bases and 2 bases, in that order; junction bases with no gene match: 10.

This clone has at least ten counts. The observed sequence ends 3 residues before the CDR3 terminus, with the missing tail filled in from the germline J gene. The V and J genes are TRBV4-2 and TRBJ1-1; TRBD1 matches 7 bases. Germline V CDR1 and CDR2: LGHNA, YNFKEQ. The CDR3 has 15 amino acids. V lost 2 bases and J lost 2; bases outside the gene matches: 5. Incomplete CDR3 DNA: TGTGCCAGCAGCCAAACCGGGACAGTAAACACTGAA. It encodes CASSQTGTVNTE. The complete CDR3 sequence is CASSQTGTVNTEAFF.

This clone occurred many times. Read data end 3 residues before the CDR3 end; the end is taken from the germline J gene. The same CDR3 can be traced to other DNA sequences in this sample. The chain carries TRBV19 and TRBJ2-7; 9 bases map to TRBD1. CDR3 length: 14 residues. V shed 5 bases, J shed 1 base, and the junction held 3 bases outside the gene matches. Germline loops: CDR1 LNHDA, CDR2 SQIVND (reference sequence). CDR3 amino acids: CASSPGTGSYEQYF. The part of the CDR3 DNA that was read is TGTGCCAGTAGTCCAGGGACAGGGTCCTACGAG.